This T cell receptor (beta chain) was sequenced for a study of blood T cells in healthy people across ages. The V gene's germline CDR1 is SGHVS and CDR2 FQNEAQ. This CDR3 is 14 amino acids long. A sample-barcoded 5' primer and a J-beta primer mix were used in a second PCR of about 6 to 12 cycles. TCRdb fed the 5' RACE reads into MiXCR, producing one record per CDR3 protein. The profile shows about 640,000 distinct CDR3 sequences, roughly three fifths of them singletons. In the case of this clonotype: The antigen is not known.

Study outcomes and limitations: As age increased, TCR beta diversity per million T cells fell in a roughly linear fashion.

The J gene is TRBJ2-4, the V gene TRBV7-8; 9 bases are a match to TRBD2. The end of the DNA is better explained by TRBJ2-7, so the J call may be wrong. This clonotype was sampled from a man aged 60-69 years in good health. The sequencing input was blood. The CDR3, as DNA: TGTGCCAGCAGCGTTAGCGGGGGCCTCTACGAGCAGTACTTC. It is translated as CASSVSGGLYEQYF.